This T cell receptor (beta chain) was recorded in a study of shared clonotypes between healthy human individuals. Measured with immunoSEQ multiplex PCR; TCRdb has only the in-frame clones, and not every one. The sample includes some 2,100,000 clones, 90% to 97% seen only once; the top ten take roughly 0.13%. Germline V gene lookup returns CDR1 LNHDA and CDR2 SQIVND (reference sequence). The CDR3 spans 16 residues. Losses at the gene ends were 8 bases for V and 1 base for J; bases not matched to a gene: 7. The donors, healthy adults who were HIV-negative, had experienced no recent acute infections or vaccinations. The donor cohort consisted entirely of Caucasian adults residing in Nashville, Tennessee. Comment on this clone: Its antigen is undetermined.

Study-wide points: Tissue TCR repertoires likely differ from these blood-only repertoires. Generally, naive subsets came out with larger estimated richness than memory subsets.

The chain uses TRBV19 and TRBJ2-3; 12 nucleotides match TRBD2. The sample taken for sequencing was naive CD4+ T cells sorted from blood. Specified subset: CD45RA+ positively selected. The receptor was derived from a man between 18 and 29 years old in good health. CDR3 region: CASSTRLAGGTDTQYF. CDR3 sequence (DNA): TGTGCCAGTTCAACCCGACTAGCGGGGGGCACAGATACGCAGTATTTT.